This T cell receptor beta chain was recorded in a study of T cell responses to AZD1222 COVID-19 vaccine. A word on this clone: What it binds is not known.

The germline V gene encodes CDR1 SEHNR and CDR2 FQNEAQ (reference sequence). With 0 bases clipped from V and 5 bases from J, the junction kept 10 bases outside the gene matches. This CDR3 has 16 amino acids. Study outcomes and limitations: Once two AZD1222 doses were given, Spike-specific TCR breadth and depth went up. The donor cohort was predominantly white British with a female majority, and clonal diversity may have been underestimated. Repertoires were obtained only post-peak T cell response.

Assay: immunoSEQ multiplex PCR; the TCRdb copy retains only in-frame clones and omits some. This table holds approximately 98,000 clones, roughly 89% found once. This chain uses TRBV7-9 with TRBJ2-7; TRBD2 matches at 7 bases. The clonotype originates from an adult in good health. The sequences come from peripheral blood, collected on day 0 of MenACWY control vaccination. This chain's CDR3 is CASSLAWEGTGHEQYF. In DNA, the CDR3 is TGTGCCAGCAGCTTAGCGTGGGAGGGGACCGGACACGAGCAGTACTTC.